What follows are 26 T cell receptor beta chains derived from one specimen sequenced in a study of blood T cell repertoires in COVID-19. Method: immunoSEQ multiplex PCR; TCRdb's copy keeps in-frame clones and lacks some. The table shows roughly 200,000 clones, with 85% to 90% occurring only once. The specimen was PBMCs or T cells enriched from blood (not recorded which). These receptor sequences come from a man aged 35 to 55 who had recovered from COVID-19.

This clone has only a few counts. The chain is built from TRBV28 and TRBJ2-7, with a weak D call TRBD1 (6 bases). Germline V gene lookup returns CDR1 MDHEN and CDR2 SYDVKM. This CDR3 contains 13 residues. The ends were cut back, 5 bases at V and 5 bases at J, with 13 bases in the middle. The CDR3 DNA reads TGTGCCAGCAGTCCACTACAGGGCAACGAGCAGTACTTC. Protein sequence: CASSPLQGNEQYF.

This clone has a handful of counts. The chain employs TRBV28 and TRBJ2-1, with 8 bases fitting TRBD2. V was pared by 0 bases and J by 1 base, with 11 bases of the junction left unmatched. This CDR3 has 19 residues. The germline CDR1 and CDR2 sequences are MDHEN and SYDVKM. This chain's CDR3 is CASSLWLAGLLRSYNEQFF. The CDR3, as DNA: TGTGCCAGCAGTTTATGGCTAGCGGGTTTGCTAAGGTCCTACAATGAGCAGTTCTTC.

This clone was detected once. The chain recombines TRBV9 with TRBJ2-3, with unresolved D. Trimming removed 0 bases from V and 1 base from J, with 12 bases in between. The germline V gene has CDR1 SGDLS and CDR2 YYNGEE. This CDR3 contains 16 residues. The CDR3 sequence: CASSVGPRHGTDTQYF. CDR3 sequence (DNA): TGTGCCAGCAGCGTAGGGCCGAGACACGGCACAGATACGCAGTATTTT.

The chain is built from TRBV30 and TRBJ1-4; TRBD1 matches at 7 bases. The length of the CDR3 is 15 residues. V lost 0 bases and J lost 6; bases outside the gene matches: 7. Germline V gene sequence: CDR1 GTSNPN, CDR2 SVGIG (reference sequence). The CDR3 loop reads CAWSVGDRADEKLFF. As DNA, the CDR3 is TGTGCCTGGAGTGTGGGTGACAGGGCCGATGAAAAACTGTTTTTT. Full variable domain (remainder filled in from reference TRBV30 and TRBJ1-4): SQTIHQWPATLVQPVGSPLSLECTVEGTSNPNLYWYRQAAGRGLQLLFYSVGIGQISSEVPQNLSASRPQDRQFILSSKKLLLSDSGFYLCAWSVGDRADEKLFFGSGTQLSVL.

The CDR3, as DNA: TGTGCCAGCGGAACCGGACAGGGGACGGGCGAGCAGTACTTC. The encoded protein is CASGTGQGTGEQYF. This chain joins TRBV2 and TRBJ2-7; 9 bases are a match to TRBD1. This CDR3 spans 14 amino acids. The germline V gene encodes CDR1 SNHLY and CDR2 FYNNEI. Trimming cost V 8 bases and J 6 bases; bases outside gene matches: 11. Combining the CDR3 with reference TRBV2 and TRBJ2-7 gives the whole variable domain EPEVTQTPSHQVTQMGQEVILRCVPISNHLYFYWYRQILGQKVEFLVSFYNNEISEKSEIFDDQFSVERPDGSNFTLKIRSTKLEDSAMYFCASGTGQGTGEQYFGPGTRLTVT.

The chain joins TRBV25-1 to TRBJ2-7, with a possible D match to TRBD1 (5 bases). V was shortened by 0 bases and J by 8 bases, with 8 bases between the two germline ends. The CDR3 consists of 12 residues. Looked up from germline, CDR1 is MGHDK and CDR2 is SYGVNS. CDR3 in DNA: TGTGCCAGCAGTGAATATAAGGGGAAGCAGTACTTC. This gives the protein CASSEYKGKQYF.

With regard to this clone: Other DNA sequences in this sample translate to the same CDR3. The CDR3 region is CASSLSGSYGYTF. CDR3 DNA sequence: TGCGCCAGCAGCTTGTCAGGGTCCTATGGCTACACCTTC. This chain connects TRBV5-1 to TRBJ1-2; D is perhaps TRBD1 (5 bases). CDR1 and CDR2 from the germline V gene are SGHRS and YFSETQ. The CDR3 extends over 13 amino acids. The V end was cut by 1 base, the J end by 4 bases, with 8 bases between.

The chain has TRBV29-1 and TRBJ1-5; D gene ambiguous. CDR1 is SQVTM, CDR2 ANQGSEA, per germline. The V gene lost 5 bases and the J gene lost 5 bases, with 13 bases spanning the gap. The CDR3 length is 13 residues. The CDR3 sequence is CSVRGHRDQPQHF. The DNA of the CDR3 is TGCAGCGTTCGCGGGCACCGTGATCAGCCCCAGCATTTT.

This clone was counted once. The chain uses TRBV6-5 and TRBJ1-1; D is possibly TRBD1 (6 bases). Germline V gene sequence: CDR1 MNHEY, CDR2 SVGAGI. V lost 2 bases, J lost 4 bases, and 8 bases lay in between. This CDR3 region has 13 residues. CDR3 sequence: CASSYTGTTEAFF. The CDR3 DNA reads TGTGCCAGCAGTTACACAGGGACCACTGAAGCTTTCTTT.

This chain links TRBV28 with TRBJ2-2; 10 bases line up with TRBD2. The CDR3 is 15 residues long. Germline lookup yields CDR1 MDHEN and CDR2 SYDVKM. V shed 6 bases and J 7 bases; nucleotides not matched to a gene: 8. CDR3 nucleotides: TGTGCCAGCAGATCTTCTCTAGCGGGAGTCGGGGAGCTGTTTTTT. This translates into CASRSSLAGVGELFF.

The CDR3: CASSSRKNIQYF. In DNA, the CDR3 is TGTGCCAGCAGTAGCCGTAAAAACATTCAGTACTTC. This chain connects TRBV27 to TRBJ2-4; no reliable D call. The length of the CDR3 is 12 residues. Trimming removed 5 bases at V and 4 bases at J, with 6 bases between. Germline V gives CDR1 MNHEY, CDR2 SMNVEV (reference sequence).

The V and J genes are TRBV28 and TRBJ1-2; 8 bases match TRBD1. The CDR3 extends over 15 amino acids. Germline loops: CDR1 MDHEN, CDR2 SYDVKM. Trimming cost V 5 bases and J 2 bases; bases outside gene matches: 7. In nucleotides, the CDR3 is TGTGCCAGCAGTACCTCCCGGACAGGGAACTATGGCTACACCTTC. Protein product: CASSTSRTGNYGYTF.

The rearrangement uses TRBV25-1 and TRBJ1-2; 9 nucleotides align to TRBD1. V lost 3 bases, J lost 0 bases, and 5 bases stayed unmatched. CDR1 and CDR2 (germline): MGHDK, SYGVNS. The CDR3 length is 16 residues. CDR3 residues: CASSEGQGWSNYGYTF. In DNA form, the CDR3 reads TGTGCCAGCAGTGAGGGACAGGGATGGTCTAACTATGGCTACACCTTC.

The chain's CDR3 is CASSDDGQGYGYTF. The CDR3 DNA sequence: TGCGCCAGCAGCGATGATGGACAGGGTTATGGCTACACCTTC. The V call is TRBV5-1, the J call TRBJ1-2, with 8 bases aligning to TRBD1. Looked up from germline, CDR1 is SGHRS and CDR2 is YFSETQ. This CDR3 region has 14 residues. V lost 4 bases, J lost 5 bases, and 7 bases stayed unmatched.

V is TRBV2 and J is TRBJ1-2; D not resolved. Germline V gives CDR1 SNHLY, CDR2 FYNNEI. Between the trimmed V and J ends, which lost 8 bases and 4 bases, there was a span of 5 bases. The CDR3 sequence is 10 residues long. The CDR3 coding sequence is TGTGCCAGCCTCGGCTATGGCTACACCTTC. It codes for CASLGYGYTF.

The J gene is TRBJ1-2, the V gene TRBV21-1; the D call TRBD1 from the table was never checked on the DNA. TRBV21-1 is a documented pseudogene. The CDR3 spans 15 residues. CDR3 nucleotide sequence: TGTGCCAGCAGCAAACACCGGGACAGGCCGATAAATTACACCTTC. Translation: CASSKHRDRPINYTF.

The chain combines TRBV9 with TRBJ1-3; D is uncertain. The CDR3 sequence is 14 residues long. Deletions cut 3 bases from V and 0 bases from J, with 7 bases between. CDR1 is SGDLS and CDR2 is YYNGEE in the germline V gene. DNA of the CDR3: TGTGCCAGCAGCGCCCCCCTCTCTGGAAACACCATATATTTT. Amino acids: CASSAPLSGNTIYF.

This clone appeared a single time. The chain has TRBV28 and TRBJ2-2; maybe TRBD2 (6 bases). The CDR3 runs to 17 residues. V gave up 4 bases and J gave up 7 bases, with 22 bases separating them. Looked up from germline, CDR1 is MDHEN and CDR2 is SYDVKM. The chain's CDR3 is CASSSRQRRGGIGELFF. CDR3 coding DNA: TGTGCCAGCAGTTCCCGTCAGCGAAGGGGCGGGATCGGGGAGCTGTTTTTT.

This clone has a count of ten or more. This sequence joins TRBV6-5 and TRBJ1-2, with TRBD1 matching over 7 bases. The CDR3 spans 14 residues. Germline CDR1 and CDR2: MNHEY and SVGAGI. Trimming removed 5 bases from V and 7 bases from J; junction bases left unmatched: 10. In nucleotides, the CDR3 is TGTGCCAGCAGTCGACAGGGACTGGGTAGTGGCTACACCTTC. Its protein product is CASSRQGLGSGYTF.

This chain connects TRBV4-1 to TRBJ2-6; D may be TRBD1 (5 bases). Germline CDR1 is MGHRA and CDR2 is YSYEKL. There are 15 residues in the CDR3. The germline V and J ends were trimmed by 0 bases and 16 bases, with 19 bases remaining between them. CDR3: CASSQDGQGTAVLTF. The CDR3 coding sequence is TGCGCCAGCAGCCAAGATGGGCAGGGTACGGCGGTACTGACTTTC.

This clone was recorded only once. The sample contains more than one DNA sequence encoding this CDR3. V and J are TRBV6-5 and TRBJ1-2; the match to TRBD1 covers 9 bases. J was trimmed by 6 bases and V by 3 bases; bases with no gene match: 5. The CDR3 loop spans 14 amino acids. Germline lookup yields CDR1 MNHEY and CDR2 SVGAGI. For the CDR3, the DNA is TGTGCCAGCAGTTATCTCACAGGGGGCGATGGCTACACCTTC. Translated, it gives CASSYLTGGDGYTF.

This chain connects TRBV28 to TRBJ1-5; D call uncertain. CDR3 length: 14 amino acids. Between the trimmed V and J ends, which lost 5 bases and 4 bases, there was a span of 12 bases. Germline V CDR1 and CDR2: MDHEN, SYDVKM. In DNA, the CDR3 is TGTGCCAGCAGTCCGGCGGGGAGGAATCAGCCCCAGCATTTT. This codes for CASSPAGRNQPQHF.

V usage is TRBV6-6 and J usage is TRBJ1-3; 8 bases are a match to TRBD1. V gave up 6 bases and J gave up 4 bases; unmatched junction bases: 2. This CDR3 comprises 13 residues. CDR1 and CDR2 from the germline V gene are MNHNY and SVGAGI (reference sequence). The DNA of the CDR3 is TGTGCCAGCAGATCAGGGGGCGGAAACACCATATATTTT. This sequence encodes CASRSGGGNTIYF.

The chain couples TRBV19 to TRBJ2-7; 10 positions match TRBD1. Losses at the gene ends were 3 bases for V and 4 bases for J; bases not matched to a gene: 6. Per germline, CDR1 LNHDA and CDR2 SQIVND (reference sequence). The CDR3 is 15 residues long. CDR3 coding DNA: TGTGCCAGTAGTATTTTATGGGACAGGGGTTACGAGCAGTACTTC. This sequence encodes CASSILWDRGYEQYF.

V gene TRBV25-1 combines with J gene TRBJ1-5, with D unclear. The germline V gene has CDR1 MGHDK and CDR2 SYGVNS. This CDR3 comprises 12 residues. V gave up 7 bases and J gave up 4 bases, with 8 bases separating them. The CDR3 coding sequence is TGTGCCAGCAATTCGGGGAATCAGCCCCAGCATTTT. Protein product: CASNSGNQPQHF.

J is TRBJ2-5 and V is TRBV30, with D perhaps matching TRBD2 (6 bases). This CDR3 is 12 amino acids long. The V and J ends lost 3 bases and 9 bases respectively, with 14 bases between them. Germline assignment: CDR1 GTSNPN and CDR2 SVGIG (reference sequence). CDR3 sequence reads: CAWRTEWGAQYF. The CDR3 DNA reads TGTGCCTGGAGGACAGAATGGGGGGCCCAGTACTTC.